The TCR beta chain described here comes from a study of shared clonotypes between healthy human individuals. Findings and limits, study-wide: Sequencing depth was predicted to influence how clonotypes are shared among donors.

The junction had 3 bases not matched to a gene; V was cut back by 3 bases and J by 0 bases. The CDR3 contains 15 residues. Germline loops: CDR1 SQVTM, CDR2 ANQGSEA. A remark on this clone: The antigen remains undetermined.

The data were produced by immunoSEQ multiplex PCR, yet TCRdb's version contains in-frame clones alone and is incomplete. The sample contains around 1.5 million clones, approximately 98% of which appear only once. Recent acute infections and vaccinations were absent in the healthy HIV-negative adult donors. The V gene is TRBV29-1, the J gene TRBJ2-3; TRBD1 matches at 10 bases. The sequencing sample was made of naive CD4+ T cells sorted from blood. Subset: CD45RA+ positively selected. This receptor was taken from a man aged 30-40 years in good health. The CDR3 DNA is TGCAGCGTTGACGGACAGGGGGGCAGCACAGATACGCAGTATTTT. This codes for CSVDGQGGSTDTQYF.